A selection of T cell receptor beta chains follows, all from one sample in a study of T cell responses to AZD1222 COVID-19 vaccine. Profiled with immunoSEQ multiplex PCR; TCRdb holds only in-frame clones, not every one. The data hold about 120,000 clones, with about 90% observed a single time. Sequencing used peripheral blood, obtained on day 0 of AZD1222 vaccination. These receptors all come from an adult in good health. Each CDR3 is given with its conserved first and last residue. A D gene is named only where the DNA matches it firmly. For some rows the clone size is stated as once, few or many, or as a class when expanded; others skip it.

-	TRBV14	TRBD1	TRBJ2-7	TGTGCCAGCAGCCTCGACCGGGACAGGGGTCCCTACGAGCAGTACTTC	CASSLDRDRGPYEQYF
-	TRBV4-2	TRBD1	TRBJ2-7	TGTGCCAGCAGCCAAGGACAGGGGAATAGCGACGAGCAGTACTTC	CASSQGQGNSDEQYF
-	TRBV7-6	-	TRBJ2-7	TGTGCCAGCAGCTTAGAATTAACGGGAACCTACGAGCAGTACTTC	CASSLELTGTYEQYF
-	TRBV9	-	TRBJ2-1	TGTGCCAGCAGCCATTCCACAGGGAGAAGCAATGAGCAGTTCTTC	CASSHSTGRSNEQFF
-	TRBV7-8	TRBD2	TRBJ2-1	TGTGCCAGCAGCTTTTCTGGACTAGCGGGAGTCGCCAATAGGTCATACAATGAGCAGTTCTTC	CASSFSGLAGVANRSYNEQFF
-	TRBV2	-	TRBJ2-5	TGTGCCACCCTGACATGGGAGACCCAGTACTTC	CATLTWETQYF
-	TRBV6-6	TRBD1	TRBJ1-1	TGTGCCAGCAGCCGAGCCGGACCACTAAACAGGGGTCGGAACACTGAAGCTTTCTTT	CASSRAGPLNRGRNTEAFF
-	TRBV9	-	TRBJ2-5	TGTGCCAGCAGCGACGACCGGGCATCCAAAGAGACCCAGTACTTC	CASSDDRASKETQYF
-	TRBV27	-	TRBJ2-7	-	CASSLSNVLSGVEQYF
-	TRBV6-5	TRBD1	TRBJ1-1	TGTGCCAGCACTACAATGTGGGACAGGGAGCGTGAAGCTTTCTTT	CASTTMWDREREAFF
-	TRBV11-2	-	TRBJ2-3	TGTGCCAGCAGCTTAGGTAGGGGGTCGGGAACAGATACGCAGTATTTT	CASSLGRGSGTDTQYF
-	TRBV18	TRBD2	TRBJ2-2	TGTGCCAGCTCACCAAGTCTAGCGGGAACCGGGGAGCTGTTTTTT	CASSPSLAGTGELFF
-	TRBV19	-	TRBJ1-5	TGTGCCAGTAGTAAGGCAGGACATTCGGTTCAGCCCCAGCATTTT	CASSKAGHSVQPQHF
-	TRBV7-2	-	TRBJ1-5	TGTGCCAGCAGCCTGTACAGCGATCAGCCCCAGCATTTT	CASSLYSDQPQHF
-	TRBV28	-	TRBJ1-5	TGTGCCAGCAGTTTTAGGGGGGGGGCAACTCAGCCCCAGCATTTT	CASSFRGGATQPQHF
-	TRBV11-2	TRBD2	TRBJ2-7	TGTGCCAGCAGCCCAATTAGCGGGAGGGCCGGCGAGCAGTACTTC	CASSPISGRAGEQYF
-	TRBV3-1/TRBV3-2	-	TRBJ1-2	TGTGCCAGCAGCCGCGTGGGACCCGACTATGGCTACACCTTC	CASSRVGPDYGYTF
few	TRBV2	-	TRBJ1-5	TGTGCCAGCAGCCGCGAGGGCCTGGACAATCAGCCCCAGCATTTT	CASSREGLDNQPQHF
-	TRBV7-3	-	TRBJ2-4	TGTGCCAGCAGCTTAAGGGCCGACGGACAGTTAACCATTCAGTACTTC	CASSLRADGQLTIQYF
-	TRBV5-1	-	TRBJ2-7	TGCGCCAGCAGCCAAGGGACGGACTCATCCTACGAGCAGTACTTC	CASSQGTDSSYEQYF
-	TRBV5-1	TRBD1	TRBJ2-5	TGCGCCAGCAGCTCGTCTCAGGGGGCGCGGGAGACCCAGTACTTC	CASSSSQGARETQYF
-	TRBV28	-	TRBJ1-5	TGTGCCAGTTGTGGACAGCGCAATCAGCCCCAGCATTTT	CASCGQRNQPQHF
-	TRBV19	-	TRBJ1-4	TGTGCCAGTAGTCCATCCAACCCGGGGGGTTTAGAAAAACTGTTTTTT	CASSPSNPGGLEKLFF
-	TRBV7-9	-	TRBJ2-2	TGTGCCAGCAGGACCATACAGGGAGCGAACACCGGGGAGCTGTTTTTT	CASRTIQGANTGELFF
-	TRBV9	-	TRBJ1-2	TGTGCCAGCAGTGCGACCCAGTTGGGCTATGGCTACACCTTC	CASSATQLGYGYTF
-	TRBV12-3/TRBV12-4	-	TRBJ1-6	TGTGCCAGCAGAGTTACAGGGATCGGAGCCCTCCACTTT	CASRVTGIGALHF
-	TRBV11-3	-	TRBJ2-1	TGTGCCAGCAGCTATGGGGAATACAATGAGCAGTTCTTC	CASSYGEYNEQFF
once	TRBV20-1	-	TRBJ1-6	TGCAGTGCTAGTAGGCCAGGGAGAGATCGTTTGTTTTATAATTCACCCCTCCACTTT	CSASRPGRDRLFYNSPLHF
-	TRBV19	-	TRBJ1-1	TGTGCCAGTAGTATTGGAGGGAGTGGCACTGAAGCTTTCTTT	CASSIGGSGTEAFF
-	TRBV6-5	-	TRBJ1-2	TGTGCCAGCAGTTGGCAGAAACCCCCGTCTGGTTATGGCTACACCTTC	CASSWQKPPSGYGYTF
-	TRBV19	-	TRBJ2-3	TGTGCCAGTAGTGCCAAAAGTCCATCGATCAATACGCAGTATTTT	CASSAKSPSINTQYF
-	TRBV15	-	TRBJ1-1	TGTGCCACCAGCAGAGCGGGGATGAACACTGAAGCTTTCTTT	CATSRAGMNTEAFF
-	TRBV5-1	-	TRBJ1-2	TGCGCCAGCAGCTCATCTCCGGGACCGGGATTTGCTAACTATGGCTACACCTTC	CASSSSPGPGFANYGYTF
-	TRBV6-6	-	TRBJ1-6	TGTGCCAGCAGTTACTCGAGCGGGGGGAGTGCACCCCTCCACTTT	CASSYSSGGSAPLHF
-	TRBV11-2	-	TRBJ1-3	TGTGCCAGCAGCGTAGCCGGGACTGGAAACACCATATATTTT	CASSVAGTGNTIYF
-	TRBV28	TRBD2	TRBJ2-1	TGTGCCAGCAGCCCTAGCCTAGGACTAGCGGTCTACAATGAGCAGTTCTTC	CASSPSLGLAVYNEQFF
once	TRBV29-1	-	TRBJ2-2	TGCAGCGTTGCAGGAGAATTGAACACCGGGGAGCTGTTTTTT	CSVAGELNTGELFF
-	TRBV7-9	-	TRBJ1-2	TGTGCCAGCAGCTTAAACGTGGATTACTATGGCTACACCTTC	CASSLNVDYYGYTF
once	TRBV6-1	-	TRBJ1-6	TGTGCCAGCAGCGAAGGATCGACAGCTAATAATTCACCCCTCCACTTT	CASSEGSTANNSPLHF
-	TRBV30	-	TRBJ1-1	TGTGCCTGGAGTGACTTACAGGGTAGAGGAACTGAAGCTTTCTTT	CAWSDLQGRGTEAFF
-	TRBV10-3	-	TRBJ1-3	TGTGCCATCAGTGAGCCCGGTAAGACCATATATTTT	CAISEPGKTIYF
once	TRBV6-5	TRBD1	TRBJ1-6	TGTGCCAGCAGCCTGGGACAGGGTGGTTCACCCCTCCACTTT	CASSLGQGGSPLHF
-	TRBV12-5	TRBD1	TRBJ2-7	TGTGCTAGTGGTTTGGACAGGGGGCGAAACGAGCAGTACTTC	CASGLDRGRNEQYF
-	TRBV5-6	-	TRBJ2-1	TGTGCCAGCAGCTTGGTCCCCGGAGATGAGCAGTTCTTC	CASSLVPGDEQFF
-	TRBV4-1	TRBD1	TRBJ2-7	TGCGCCAGCAGCCACGGACAGGGGGCAGGACCTTACGAGCAGTACTTC	CASSHGQGAGPYEQYF
-	TRBV5-5	TRBD2	TRBJ2-1	TGTGCCAGCAGCCCGCCGATCGGACTAGCGGGAGTAGATGAGCAGTTCTTC	CASSPPIGLAGVDEQFF
-	TRBV13	-	TRBJ1-1	TGTGCCAGCAGCTGGAGCAACACTGAAGCTTTCTTT	CASSWSNTEAFF
-	TRBV5-1	-	TRBJ2-7	TGCGCCAGCAGCTTGTTAGGAGGGTCGTTCTACGAGCAGTACTTC	CASSLLGGSFYEQYF
-	TRBV24-1	-	TRBJ1-1	TGTGCCACCAGTGATCCCGACACTGAAGCTTTCTTT	CATSDPDTEAFF
once	TRBV27	-	TRBJ1-4	TGTGCCAGCAGCGGATCAAGTCCAGGGGTGGTAAAACTGTTTTTT	CASSGSSPGVVKLFF
-	TRBV28	-	TRBJ2-1	TGTGCCAGCAGCCCTGACTGGCGGAACTACAATGAGCAGTTCTTC	CASSPDWRNYNEQFF
-	TRBV28	-	TRBJ1-2	TGTGCCAGCAGTTCCTTAGGTCGGTATGGCTACACCTTC	CASSSLGRYGYTF
-	TRBV28	TRBD1	TRBJ1-5	TGTGCCAGCACCCCGGGACAGGGTTGGCAGCCCCAGCATTTT	CASTPGQGWQPQHF
-	TRBV19	-	TRBJ1-1	TGTGCCAGTAGTATTGGGAGTGCGGATTGGGGGGGTGAAGCTTTCTTT	CASSIGSADWGGEAFF
-	TRBV20-1	-	TRBJ1-2	TGCAGTGCTAGTGACCACGGAACTAACTATGGCTACACCTTC	CSASDHGTNYGYTF
-	TRBV5-1	TRBD2	TRBJ2-1	TGCGCCAGCAGCGCGACTAGCGGGAGTACCAATGAGCAGTTCTTC	CASSATSGSTNEQFF
-	TRBV4-1	-	TRBJ1-1	TGCGCCAGCAGATTAGGACACATGAACACTGAAGCTTTCTTT	CASRLGHMNTEAFF
-	TRBV7-9	-	TRBJ2-2	TGTGCCAGCAGCTCCTCGAACACCGGGGAGCTGTTTTTT	CASSSSNTGELFF
-	TRBV7-9	TRBD1	TRBJ1-2	TGTGCCAGCAGCTTTCGACAGGGGGCGTCGGACTATGGCTACACCTTC	CASSFRQGASDYGYTF
-	TRBV7-9	-	TRBJ2-3	TGTGCCAGCAGTCCCACCACAGATACGCAGTATTTT	CASSPTTDTQYF